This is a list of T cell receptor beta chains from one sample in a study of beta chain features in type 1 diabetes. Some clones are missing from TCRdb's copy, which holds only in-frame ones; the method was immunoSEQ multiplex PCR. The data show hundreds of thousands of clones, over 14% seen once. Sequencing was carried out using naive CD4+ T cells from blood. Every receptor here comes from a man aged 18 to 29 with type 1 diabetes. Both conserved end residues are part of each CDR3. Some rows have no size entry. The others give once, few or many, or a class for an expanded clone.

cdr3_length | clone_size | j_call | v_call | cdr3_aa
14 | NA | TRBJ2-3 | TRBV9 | CASSVLAGTDTQYF
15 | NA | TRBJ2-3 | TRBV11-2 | CASSLTSGFTDTQYF
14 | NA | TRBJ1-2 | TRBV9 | CASSPGTGGYGYTF
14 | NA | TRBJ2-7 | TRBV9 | CASSVGGDSYEQYF
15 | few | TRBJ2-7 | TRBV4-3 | CASSQADRGDYEQYF
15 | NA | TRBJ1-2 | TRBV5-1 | CASSLGRGGRAGYTF
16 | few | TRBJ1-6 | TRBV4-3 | CASSQDYGTGGGPLHF
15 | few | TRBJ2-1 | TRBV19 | CASSIPAGGINEQFF
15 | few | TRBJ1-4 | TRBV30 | CAWSVLGQRNEKLFF
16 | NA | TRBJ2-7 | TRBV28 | CASSLGGTSGSHEQYF
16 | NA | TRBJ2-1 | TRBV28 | CASNSPPGLDYNEQFF
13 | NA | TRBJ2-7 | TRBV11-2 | CASSAGTSYEQYF
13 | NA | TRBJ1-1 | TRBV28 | CATEQVMNTEAFF
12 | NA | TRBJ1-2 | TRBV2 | CASTPDSPSYTF
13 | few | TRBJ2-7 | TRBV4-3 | CASSQDHSYEQYF
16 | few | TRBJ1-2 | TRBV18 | CASSPTGHSLNYGYTF
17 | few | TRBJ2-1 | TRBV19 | CASSISRTSGAYNEQFF
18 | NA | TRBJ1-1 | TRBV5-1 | CASSSPTGARPENTEAFF
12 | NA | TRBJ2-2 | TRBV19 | CASDRGSGELFF
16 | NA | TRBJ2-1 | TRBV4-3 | CASSQDLRTSYNEQFF
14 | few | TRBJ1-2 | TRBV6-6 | CASSYAAREYGYTF
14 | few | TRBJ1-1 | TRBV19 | CASSPLQGNTEAFF
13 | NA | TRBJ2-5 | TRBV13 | CASSLRQGGTQYF
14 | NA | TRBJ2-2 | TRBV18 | CASSPQGADGELFF
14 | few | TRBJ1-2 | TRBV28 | CASSKGPGVEGYTF
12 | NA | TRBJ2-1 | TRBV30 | CAWSGTPNEQFF
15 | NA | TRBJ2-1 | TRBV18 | CASSPEQGGENWQFF
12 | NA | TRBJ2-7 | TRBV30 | CAWSVLAETQYF
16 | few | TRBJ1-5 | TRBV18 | CASSPAFIRANQPQHF
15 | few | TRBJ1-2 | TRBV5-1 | CASRESERQGVGYTF
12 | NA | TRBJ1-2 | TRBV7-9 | CASSQTGTGYTF
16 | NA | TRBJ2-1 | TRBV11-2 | CASSLMAGATYNEQFF
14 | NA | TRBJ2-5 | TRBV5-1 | CASSHLAGPETQYF
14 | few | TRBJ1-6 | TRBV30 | CAWTTGGIRSPLHF
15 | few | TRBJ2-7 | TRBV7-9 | CASSLGYQGSYEQYF
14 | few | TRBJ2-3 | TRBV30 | CAWSRRGPSDTQYF
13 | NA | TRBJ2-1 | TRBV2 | CASRMRVGNEQFF
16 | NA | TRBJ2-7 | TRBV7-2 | CASSLAPLAGNDEQYF
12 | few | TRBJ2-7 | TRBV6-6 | CASSLGDYEQYF
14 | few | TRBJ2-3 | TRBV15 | CATSKAGSTDTQYF
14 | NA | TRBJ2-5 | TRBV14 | CASSPRRAGETQYF
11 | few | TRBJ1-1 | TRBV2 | CASSDRGAAFF
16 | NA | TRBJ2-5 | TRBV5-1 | CASSPTPGTTQETQYF